This record covers a single TCR beta chain. The data originate from a study of shared clonotypes between healthy human individuals. V shed 0 bases, J shed 4 bases, and the junction held 9 bases outside the gene matches. CDR3 size: 18 residues. The V gene's germline CDR1 is SGHNT and CDR2 YYREEE (reference sequence). Replicate sorted-subset PCRs were loaded with around 0.2 ug DNA, tens of thousands of T cell genomes. Original methodology: ImmunoSEQ junction-only sequences lacked quality scores, so their filtering differed. TCRdb keeps only in-frame clones here, not all; method: immunoSEQ multiplex PCR. V and J calls and clone size are copied from that table; D and trimming were computed from the DNA. The sample yields hundreds of thousands of clones, about 96% seen once. Positively selected for CCR7, the CD45RO-negative cells used as naive CD8 cells excluded terminally differentiated effector memory CD45RA+ cells. Every contributor of samples was a Caucasian grown-up residing in Nashville, Tennessee.

This clonotype was sampled from a man in his thirties or forties in good health. Sequenced input: naive CD8+ T cells sorted from blood. This chain joins TRBV5-4 and TRBJ2-5; 13 bases align to TRBD2. The CDR3 sequence: CASSLDPGLAGPRETQYF. As DNA, the CDR3 is TGTGCCAGCAGCTTGGATCCGGGACTAGCGGGACCCAGAGAGACCCAGTACTTC.